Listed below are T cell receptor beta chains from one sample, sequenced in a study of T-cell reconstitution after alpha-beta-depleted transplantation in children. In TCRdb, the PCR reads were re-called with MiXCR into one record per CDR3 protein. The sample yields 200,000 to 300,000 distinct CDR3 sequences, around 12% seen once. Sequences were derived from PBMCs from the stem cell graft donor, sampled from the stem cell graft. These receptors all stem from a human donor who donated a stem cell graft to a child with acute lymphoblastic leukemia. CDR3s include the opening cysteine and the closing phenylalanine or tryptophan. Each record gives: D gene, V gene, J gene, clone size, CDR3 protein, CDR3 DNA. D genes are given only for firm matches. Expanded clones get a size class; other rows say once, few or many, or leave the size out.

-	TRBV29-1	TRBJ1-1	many	CSADRGYEAFF	TGCAGCGCGGACCGAGGCTATGAAGCTTTCTTT
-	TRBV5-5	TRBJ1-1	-	CASSAGPGVNTEAFF	TGTGCCAGCAGCGCCGGGCCGGGGGTAAACACTGAAGCTTTCTTT
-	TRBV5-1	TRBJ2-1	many	CASRRTREYNEQFF	TGCGCCAGCCGTCGGACTCGTGAATACAATGAGCAGTTCTTC
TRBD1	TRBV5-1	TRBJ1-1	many	CASSLTGGMNTEAFF	TGCGCCAGCAGCTTGACAGGGGGCATGAACACTGAAGCTTTCTTT
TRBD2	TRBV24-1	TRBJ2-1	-	CATSDLSGGPPVNEQFF	TGTGCCACCAGTGATTTGAGCGGGGGCCCTCCCGTCAATGAGCAGTTCTTC
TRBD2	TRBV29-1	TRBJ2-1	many	CSVNRLAGNEQFF	TGCAGCGTGAACCGACTAGCGGGCAATGAGCAGTTCTTC
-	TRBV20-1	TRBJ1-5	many	CSANDRFDQPQHF	TGCAGTGCTAATGACAGGTTCGATCAGCCCCAGCATTTT
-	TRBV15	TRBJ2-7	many	CATSRVVEESYEQYF	TGTGCCACCAGCAGAGTAGTGGAGGAATCCTACGAGCAGTACTTC
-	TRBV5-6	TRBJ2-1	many	CASSIQGTQFF	TGTGCCAGCAGCATTCAGGGGACGCAGTTCTTC
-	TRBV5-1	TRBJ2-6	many	CASSLTAAGANVLTF	TGCGCCAGCAGCTTGACCGCGGCTGGGGCCAACGTCCTGACTTTC
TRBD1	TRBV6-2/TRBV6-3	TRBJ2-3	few	CASSYPTGTGIDADTQYF	TGTGCCAGCAGTTACCCCACCGGGACAGGGATTGACGCAGATACGCAGTATTTT
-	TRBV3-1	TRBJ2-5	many	CASSPLTPRGETQYF	TGTGCCAGCAGCCCGCTCACTCCCCGTGGGGAGACCCAGTACTTC
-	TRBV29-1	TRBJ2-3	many	CSFVGGTRSTDTQYF	TGCAGCTTCGTTGGCGGGACAAGAAGCACAGATACGCAGTATTTT
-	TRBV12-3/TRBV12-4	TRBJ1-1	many	CASSGRSYTEAFF	TGTGCCAGCTCTGGGAGGAGTTACACTGAAGCTTTCTTT
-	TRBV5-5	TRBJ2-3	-	CASSLLDSGGSDTQYF	TGTGCCAGCAGCTTACTCGACAGTGGGGGCTCAGATACGCAGTATTTT
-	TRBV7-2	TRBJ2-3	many	CASSPRRTSTDTQYF	TGTGCCAGCAGCCCACGAAGGACTAGCACAGATACGCAGTATTTT
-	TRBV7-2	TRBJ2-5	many	CASSLAPNRQETQYF	TGTGCCAGCAGCTTAGCTCCGAACCGGCAAGAGACCCAGTACTTC
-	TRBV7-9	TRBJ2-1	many	CASSAGGTYNEQFF	TGTGCCAGCAGCGCAGGGGGGACCTACAATGAGCAGTTCTTC
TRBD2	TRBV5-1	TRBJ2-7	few	CASSSTSGSGAEQYF	TGCGCCAGCAGTTCGACTAGCGGGAGTGGGGCCGAGCAGTACTTC
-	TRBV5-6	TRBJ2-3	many	CASSLIIGAQRDTQYF	TGTGCCAGCAGCTTGATTATTGGGGCCCAGCGAGATACGCAGTATTTT
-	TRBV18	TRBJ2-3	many	CASSPPGLSRGSTDTQYF	TGTGCCAGCTCACCTCCGGGACTGTCAAGGGGAAGCACAGATACGCAGTATTTT
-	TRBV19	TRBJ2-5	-	CASSGAARETQYF	TGTGCCAGTTCTGGGGCGGCGCGAGAGACCCAGTACTTC
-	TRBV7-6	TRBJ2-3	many	CASSLEAGTQYF	TGTGCCAGCAGCTTAGAAGCGGGCACGCAGTATTTT